One and the same sample provided the 25 T cell receptor beta chains below, sequenced in a study of blood T cell repertoires in COVID-19. Measured with immunoSEQ multiplex PCR; TCRdb has only the in-frame clones, and not every one. This repertoire shows some 380,000 clones, almost 90% found once; its top ten account for 6.5% to 7%. The sample comprised peripheral blood. These receptors came from a man between 18 and 29 years old with active or convalescent COVID-19.

The J gene is TRBJ2-6, the V gene TRBV7-3; D gene ambiguous. Trimming removed 1 base from V and 0 bases from J, with 7 bases in between. The germline V gene encodes CDR1 SGHTA and CDR2 FQGTGA. The CDR3 loop spans 16 amino acids. The CDR3 nucleotides read TGTGCCAGCAGCTTAAGGGCAGGCTCTGGGGCCAACGTCCTGACTTTC. This translates into CASSLRAGSGANVLTF.

The chain is built from TRBV6-5 and TRBJ2-7, with 7 bases identical to TRBD2. CDR1 and CDR2 from the germline V gene are MNHEY and SVGAGI. Trimming cost V 6 bases and J 7 bases; bases outside gene matches: 12. The length of the CDR3 is 14 residues. The chain's CDR3 is CASRMLGGVGEQYF. The CDR3, as DNA: TGTGCCAGCAGGATGCTGGGAGGGGTCGGTGAGCAGTACTTC.

This chain links TRBV6-5 with TRBJ2-1; D not resolved. Germline CDR1 MNHEY, CDR2 SVGAGI. The CDR3 is 12 residues long. Trimming took 6 bases from V and 3 from J, leaving 6 bases between them. The CDR3 region has the DNA TGTGCCAGCAGGAATAGCTACAATGAGCAGTTCTTC. Protein sequence: CASRNSYNEQFF.

This sequence joins TRBV19 and TRBJ2-5; the D gene is possibly TRBD2 (7 bases). V dropped 2 bases and J dropped 4 bases, with 17 bases sitting between them. Looked up from germline, CDR1 is LNHDA and CDR2 is SQIVND (reference sequence). This CDR3 has 16 residues. Written as DNA, the CDR3 is TGTGCCAGTAGTATAATGGGGGGGGCCTTCCGAGAGACCCAGTACTTC. It codes for CASSIMGGAFRETQYF.

V and J are TRBV29-1 and TRBJ1-1; TRBD1 might be the D (5 bases). There are 12 residues in the CDR3. Per germline, CDR1 SQVTM and CDR2 ANQGSEA. The ends were cut back, 6 bases at V and 4 bases at J, with 12 bases in the middle. CDR3 coding DNA: TGCAGCGTCTGTGGGGGGGGCACTGAAGCTTTCTTT. Its protein product is CSVCGGGTEAFF.

The CDR3 reads CASSTTGGSEKLFF. The CDR3 nucleotides read TGTGCCAGCAGTACAACAGGGGGAAGTGAAAAACTGTTTTTT. This chain links TRBV6-5 with TRBJ1-4; TRBD1 matches 8 bases. This CDR3 contains 14 residues. Trimming took 5 bases from V and 7 from J; bases not matched to a gene: 6. The germline CDR1 and CDR2 sequences are MNHEY and SVGAGI.

This chain links TRBV9 with TRBJ2-1; TRBD2 aligns across 7 bases. Germline V lookup: CDR1 SGDLS, CDR2 YYNGEE. The J segment lost 4 bases and the V segment lost 4 bases, leaving 14 bases of the junction unmatched. The CDR3 contains 17 residues. The CDR3 is CASSRQSAGARYNEQFF. The DNA of the CDR3 is TGTGCCAGCAGCCGACAATCCGCGGGAGCGAGATACAATGAGCAGTTCTTC.

To note about this clone: The same CDR3 is also encoded by other DNA sequences in this sample. The genes are TRBV6-5 and TRBJ2-2; D might be TRBD2 (5 bases). Trimming took 5 bases from V and 6 from J, leaving 7 bases between them. The CDR3 is 12 amino acids. Germline V gene sequence: CDR1 MNHEY, CDR2 SVGAGI. CDR3 coding DNA: TGTGCCAGCAGTCGGGGTTCCGGGGAGCTGTTTTTT. It specifies CASSRGSGELFF.

This clone was observed once. The CDR3 here is CASSYSGTGKNIQYF. The CDR3 DNA is TGTGCCAGCAGTTACTCAGGGACAGGAAAAAACATTCAGTACTTC. V gene TRBV6-5 combines with J gene TRBJ2-4; 8 bases line up with TRBD1. The CDR3 loop spans 15 amino acids. V gave up 0 bases and J gave up 4 bases; unmatched junction bases: 2. CDR1 is MNHEY and CDR2 is SVGAGI in the germline V gene.

V and J are TRBV19 and TRBJ2-7; 12 nucleotides agree with TRBD1. In germline, CDR1 is LNHDA, CDR2 SQIVND (reference sequence). The CDR3 loop spans 15 amino acids. The V segment lost 10 bases and the J segment 4 bases; nucleotides outside the gene matches: 11. DNA of the CDR3: TGTGCCACTTCAGACCGGGACAGGGGGCTTTACGAGCAGTACTTC. It yields the protein CATSDRDRGLYEQYF.

This clone showed up just once. V gene TRBV6-2 or TRBV6-3 combines with J gene TRBJ1-5; maybe TRBD1 (6 bases). Germline values: CDR1 MNHEY, CDR2 SVGEGT. V gave up 0 bases and J gave up 2 bases, with 20 bases separating them. The CDR3 runs to 19 residues. The CDR3 reads CASSYSLSGVKIGNQPQHF. The CDR3 DNA is TGTGCCAGCAGTTACTCCTTGTCAGGGGTTAAGATTGGCAATCAGCCCCAGCATTTT.

The chain employs TRBV19 and TRBJ2-1; D might be TRBD1 (5 bases). The CDR3 contains 15 residues. Germline assignment: CDR1 LNHDA and CDR2 SQIVND (reference sequence). V lost 3 bases and J lost 1, with 10 bases in between. The CDR3 sequence: CASSISQGSYNEQFF. CDR3 nucleotides: TGTGCCAGTAGTATCAGCCAGGGTTCCTACAATGAGCAGTTCTTC.

The CDR3 DNA reads TGTGCCAGTAGTATAGTTGGAAGGGGAGGCTACACCTTC. Its translation is CASSIVGRGGYTF. V gene TRBV19 combines with J gene TRBJ1-2; a possible D gene is TRBD1 (5 bases). V was clipped by 1 base and J by 8 bases, with 11 bases between them. CDR3 length: 13 residues. In germline, CDR1 is LNHDA, CDR2 SQIVND (reference sequence).

V and J are TRBV3-1 (or the pseudogene TRBV3-2) and TRBJ1-3; unclear D gene. This CDR3 contains 16 residues. The V and J ends lost 4 bases and 0 bases respectively, with 13 bases between them. Germline lookup yields CDR1 LGHDT and CDR2 YNNKEL (reference sequence). The CDR3 loop reads CASSPPPRHSGNTIYF. DNA of the CDR3: TGTGCCAGCAGCCCCCCGCCGCGGCACTCTGGAAACACCATATATTTT.

This chain uses TRBV27 with TRBJ1-4; 7 bases match TRBD1. With 6 bases clipped from V and 4 bases from J, the junction kept 5 bases outside the gene matches. CDR1 and CDR2 (germline): MNHEY, SMNVEV (reference sequence). The CDR3 totals 14 residues. The CDR3, as DNA: TGTGCCAGCAGCTTAGACAGGGATAATGAAAAACTGTTTTTT. Its translation: CASSLDRDNEKLFF.

This chain links TRBV19 with TRBJ2-1, with 12 bases fitting TRBD2. Per germline, CDR1 LNHDA and CDR2 SQIVND (reference sequence). The ends lost 5 bases at V and 6 bases at J; junction bases unmatched: 5. This CDR3 is 15 amino acids long. The CDR3 nucleotides read TGTGCCAGTAGTGCGACTAGCGGGAGTTTCAATGAGCAGTTCTTC. Its protein product is CASSATSGSFNEQFF.

The CDR3 loop is CASSQQGGNEQFF. As DNA, the CDR3 is TGTGCCAGTAGTCAACAGGGTGGGAATGAGCAGTTCTTC. This rearrangement joins TRBV19 to TRBJ2-1; D perhaps matches TRBD1 (6 bases). Germline CDR1 LNHDA, CDR2 SQIVND (reference sequence). This CDR3 has 13 amino acids. Trimming cost V 5 bases and J 7 bases, with 12 bases left between them.

The V gene is TRBV23-1, the J gene TRBJ1-1; D is uncertain. TRBV23-1 is reported as an ORF; its role is uncertain. The length of the CDR3 is 14 residues. The V and J ends lost 4 bases and 6 bases respectively, with 15 bases between them. CDR3 nucleotides: TGCGCCAGCAGTCGGTACACGATCGCTTCTGAAGCTTTCTTT. This encodes CASSRYTIASEAFF.

The chain has TRBV30 and TRBJ2-7, with TRBD1 matching over 9 bases. The length of the CDR3 is 14 residues. In germline, CDR1 is GTSNPN, CDR2 SVGIG (reference sequence). Trimming at V came to 3 bases and at J to 5 bases, leaving 8 bases not matched to a gene. The DNA for the CDR3 is TGTGCCTGGAGCCCGGGACAGGGTTTCGACGAGCAGTACTTC. This gives the protein CAWSPGQGFDEQYF.

V gene TRBV18 combines with J gene TRBJ2-1; tentatively, D is TRBD2 (6 bases). The V end lost 3 bases, the J end lost 5 bases, and 14 bases lay between the germline ends. The germline V gene has CDR1 KGHSH and CDR2 LQKENI. This CDR3 is built from 15 residues. The CDR3 DNA reads TGTGCCAGCTCACCGCCGGGACTGGCAGACAATGAGCAGTTCTTC. Amino acids: CASSPPGLADNEQFF. Combining the CDR3 with reference TRBV18 and TRBJ2-1 gives the whole variable domain NAGVMQNPRHLVRRRGQEARLRCSPMKGHSHVYWYRQLPEEGLKFMVYLQKENIIDESGMPKERFSAEFPKEGPSILRIQQVVRGDSAAYFCASSPPGLADNEQFFGPGTRLTVL.

The chain employs TRBV28 and TRBJ1-2; the match to TRBD1 covers 7 bases. Germline loops: CDR1 MDHEN, CDR2 SYDVKM. V dropped 4 bases and J dropped 2; count of bases not matched to a gene: 7. The CDR3 spans 15 residues. CDR3: CASSSGTAPNYGYTF. The CDR3 coding sequence is TGTGCCAGCAGTTCCGGGACAGCCCCAAACTATGGCTACACCTTC.

The chain couples TRBV25-1 to TRBJ2-3; D perhaps matches TRBD2 (5 bases). Per the germline V gene, CDR1 is MGHDK and CDR2 is SYGVNS. Trimming took off 8 bases at V and 0 bases at J, with 15 bases between the two ends. The CDR3 has 15 residues. The CDR3 nucleotides are TGTGCCAGCCAGGCTAGCAACCATAGCACAGATACGCAGTATTTT. It yields the protein CASQASNHSTDTQYF.

The rearrangement links TRBV19 to TRBJ1-1; 9 nucleotides line up with TRBD1. The trim removed 4 bases at V and 3 bases at J, leaving 12 bases unmatched. This CDR3 is built from 17 residues. Looked up from germline, CDR1 is LNHDA and CDR2 is SQIVND (reference sequence). The CDR3 reads CASSKGQGFIGDTEAFF. CDR3 in DNA: TGTGCCAGTAGTAAAGGACAGGGGTTTATTGGGGACACTGAAGCTTTCTTT.

The V call is TRBV7-9, the J call TRBJ2-1; perhaps TRBD2 as D (5 bases). Trimming pared 1 base from V and 0 bases from J, leaving 19 bases between. Germline CDR1 SEHNR, CDR2 FQNEAQ (reference sequence). This CDR3 has 19 amino acids. The CDR3 here is CASSLERSDWGPSYNEQFF. CDR3 DNA sequence: TGTGCCAGCAGCTTAGAGCGGTCCGATTGGGGTCCCTCCTACAATGAGCAGTTCTTC.

V usage is TRBV12-3 or TRBV12-4 and J usage is TRBJ1-1, with TRBD1 identical over 7 bases. With V trimmed by 6 bases and J by 5 bases, 6 bases remained unmatched. The CDR3 is 13 residues long. CDR3 sequence (DNA): TGTGCCAGCAGCGCCGACAGGGTTACTGAAGCTTTCTTT. This sequence encodes CASSADRVTEAFF.